This T cell receptor beta chain derives from a study of shared clonotypes between healthy human individuals. With 4 bases removed from V and 3 bases from J, the gap between germline ends came to 8 bases. This CDR3 contains 13 residues. Germline CDR1 is SGHRS and CDR2 is YFSETQ. Profiling relied on immunoSEQ multiplex PCR, and the TCRdb table lists in-frame clones only, not all of them. The table lists about 470,000 clones, about four fifths of them singletons. This clone showed up just a few times. This TCR came from a woman between 40 and 55 years old in good health. Some clones in this sample may be carry-over from other donors' samples. Material for sequencing was PBMCs. The J gene is TRBJ1-5, the V gene TRBV5-1; TRBD1 is a possible D gene (5 bases). CDR3 in DNA: TGCGCCAGCAGCCCAGGGACCAATCAGCCCCAGCATTTT. Amino acids: CASSPGTNQPQHF.